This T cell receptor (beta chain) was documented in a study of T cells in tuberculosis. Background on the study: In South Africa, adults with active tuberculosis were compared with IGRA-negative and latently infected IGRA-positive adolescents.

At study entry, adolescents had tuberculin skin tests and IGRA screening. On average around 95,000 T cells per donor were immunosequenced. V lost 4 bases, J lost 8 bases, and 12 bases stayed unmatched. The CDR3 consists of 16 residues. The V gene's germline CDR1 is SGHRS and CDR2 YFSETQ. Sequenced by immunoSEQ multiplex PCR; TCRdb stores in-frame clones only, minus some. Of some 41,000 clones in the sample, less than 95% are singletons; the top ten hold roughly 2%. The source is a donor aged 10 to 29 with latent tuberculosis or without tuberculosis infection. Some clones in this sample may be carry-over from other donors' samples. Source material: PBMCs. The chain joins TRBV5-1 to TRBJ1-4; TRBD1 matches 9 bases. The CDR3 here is CASSQLGQGIGEKLFF. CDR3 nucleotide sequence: TGCGCCAGCAGCCAGCTTGGACAGGGGATAGGGGAAAAACTGTTTTTT.